There are a few counts of the clone carrying this T cell receptor (beta chain). Primers: 60 Vbeta forward and 13 Jbeta reverse. Only in-frame clones appear in the TCRdb table, and some are missing; sequencing was by immunoSEQ multiplex PCR. The table lists around 140,000 clones, around 80% of them singletons. These data belong to a study of cytomegalovirus exposure and HLA in healthy donors. The CDR3 extends over 14 amino acids. Trimming removed 2 bases from V and 4 bases from J, with 12 bases in between. Germline CDR1 and CDR2: SGHDT and YYEEEE. Sequenced sample: PBMCs. The TCR was taken from a woman aged 18-30 years in good health and CMV-seronegative. V gene TRBV5-6 combines with J gene TRBJ1-2; TRBD1 might be the D (6 bases). CDR3 protein: CASSLMDSAYGYTF. CDR3 sequence (DNA): TGTGCCAGCAGCTTAATGGACAGTGCCTATGGCTACACCTTC. The whole variable domain, filled in from reference TRBV5-6 and TRBJ1-2, reads DAGVTQSPTHLIKTRGQQVTLRCSPKSGHDTVSWYQQALGQGPQFIFQYYEEEERQRGNFPDRFSGHQFPNYSSELNVNALLLGDSALYLCASSLMDSAYGYTFGSGTRLTVV.